The next 5 T cell receptor beta chains were all read from a single sample in a study of T cell responses to AZD1222 COVID-19 vaccine. Assay: immunoSEQ multiplex PCR; the TCRdb copy retains only in-frame clones and omits some. The sample shows around 130,000 clones, 80% to 90% of them seen only once. The specimen comprised peripheral blood, sampled on day 0 of AZD1222 vaccination. These receptors came from an adult in good health.

The chain carries TRBV15 and TRBJ1-4; TRBD1 is a possible D gene (5 bases). V lost 5 bases and J 0 bases, leaving 10 bases between the germline ends. Germline CDR1 LNHNV, CDR2 YYDKDF (reference sequence). CDR3 length: 15 amino acids. The CDR3 protein is CATSYQGATNEKLFF. CDR3 nucleotide sequence: TGTGCCACCAGCTATCAAGGGGCAACTAATGAAAAACTGTTTTTT.

This clone was counted a few times. The V call is TRBV25-1, the J call TRBJ2-3; D call uncertain. With 8 bases removed from V and 4 bases from J, the gap between germline ends came to 7 bases. CDR3 length equals 11 residues. In germline, CDR1 is MGHDK, CDR2 SYGVNS. The CDR3 here is CASRRADTQYF. The CDR3 region has the DNA TGTGCCAGCCGCAGAGCAGATACGCAGTATTTT.

J is TRBJ1-6 and V is TRBV18; D may be TRBD1 (5 bases). Trimming removed 3 bases at V and 10 bases at J, with 19 bases between. Germline V lookup: CDR1 KGHSH, CDR2 LQKENI. The CDR3 is 16 amino acids. Here the CDR3 reads CASSPSHLGGRSPLHF. In nucleotides, the CDR3 is TGTGCCAGCTCACCTTCCCATTTGGGGGGAAGATCACCCCTCCACTTT.

V and J are TRBV14 and TRBJ2-1; 10 nucleotides line up with TRBD2. The germline V gene has CDR1 SGHDN and CDR2 FVKESK. The CDR3 covers 17 residues. With 1 base clipped from V and 2 bases from J, the junction kept 5 bases outside the gene matches. CDR3 amino acids: CASSQASGGATYNEQFF. DNA of the CDR3: TGTGCCAGCAGCCAAGCCAGCGGGGGGGCCACCTACAATGAGCAGTTCTTC.

V gene TRBV3-1 (or the pseudogene TRBV3-2) combines with J gene TRBJ2-5, with 9 bases that match TRBD1. The CDR3 covers 14 residues. V was clipped by 4 bases and J by 3 bases; unmatched bases: 3. CDR1 and CDR2 from the germline V gene are LGHDT and YNNKEL (reference sequence). CDR3 amino acids: CASSPWTGEETQYF. For the CDR3, the DNA is TGTGCCAGCAGCCCTTGGACAGGGGAAGAGACCCAGTACTTC.